This T cell receptor (beta chain) was sequenced for a study of vaccination and CD4 T cells after COVID-19. Sequencing of cultured CD4+ T cell DNA used the Oncomine TCR Beta short-read assay. TCRdb re-called the PCR reads with MiXCR, one entry per CDR3 protein. The sample consists of under 30,000 distinct CDR3 sequences, roughly 42% of them appearing once. The CDR3 totals 13 residues. Per germline, CDR1 LNHDA and CDR2 SQIVND (reference sequence). V was cut by 4 bases and J by 7 bases, with 13 bases left in between. Treatment denoted: 10-day PBMC culture with coronavirus spike peptide pools or control peptides (ViraFEST assay). This clonotype was seen more than once but under ten times. Its target is unknown.

The chain uses TRBV19 and TRBJ1-1; D possibly corresponds to TRBD1 (5 bases). The sequence was collected from a human donor who had recovered from COVID-19. Specimen: CD4+ T cells from blood, cultured in vitro. The CDR3 loop reads CASSTGTGREAFF. Written as DNA, the CDR3 is TGTGCCAGTAGTACGGGAACAGGACGTGAAGCTTTCTTT.